This T cell receptor beta chain is drawn from a study of T-cell memory formation after mild COVID-19. A single record per CDR3 protein comes from TCRdb applying MiXCR to the 5' RACE reads. The repertoire holds under 250,000 distinct CDR3 sequences, with 15% as singletons. Trimming cost V 2 bases and J 4 bases; bases outside gene matches: 6. The CDR3 has 15 residues. CDR1 is MNHEY and CDR2 is SVGEGT in the germline V gene. This clonotype came up a few times. This receptor was identified in an adult woman who had mild COVID-19 (a few samples of this study predate the infection). Cell type and time point are not known. Input material: PBMCs or a T cell subset sorted from them (not recorded which). The rearrangement uses TRBV6-2 or TRBV6-3 and TRBJ1-2; 8 positions agree with TRBD1. This chain's CDR3 is CASSYPDRGGYGYTF. The DNA of the CDR3 is TGTGCCAGCAGTTACCCCGACAGGGGAGGCTATGGCTACACCTTC.